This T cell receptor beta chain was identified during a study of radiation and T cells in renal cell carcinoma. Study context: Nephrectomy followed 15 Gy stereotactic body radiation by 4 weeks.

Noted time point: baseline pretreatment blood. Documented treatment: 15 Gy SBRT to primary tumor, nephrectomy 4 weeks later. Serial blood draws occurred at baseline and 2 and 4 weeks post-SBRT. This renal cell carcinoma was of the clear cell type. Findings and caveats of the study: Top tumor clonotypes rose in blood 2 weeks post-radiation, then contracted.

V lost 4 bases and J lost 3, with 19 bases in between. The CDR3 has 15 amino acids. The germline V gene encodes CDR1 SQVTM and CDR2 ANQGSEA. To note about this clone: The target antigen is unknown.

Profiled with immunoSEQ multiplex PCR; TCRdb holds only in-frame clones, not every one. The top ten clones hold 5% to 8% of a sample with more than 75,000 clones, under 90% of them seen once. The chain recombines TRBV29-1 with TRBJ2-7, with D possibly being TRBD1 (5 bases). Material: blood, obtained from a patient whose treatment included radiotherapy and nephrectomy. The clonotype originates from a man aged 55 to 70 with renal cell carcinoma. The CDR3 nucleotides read TGCAGCGTTGCCCTATTCGGACAATGGGGCTACGAGCAGTACTTC. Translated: CSVALFGQWGYEQYF.